This T cell receptor beta chain appears in the sequencing data of a study of CD8 T cells in Susac syndrome. Study findings and constraints: The study conceded that its TCR sequencing and HLA analysis involved relatively few individuals.

RNA in amounts of roughly 0.5 to 1 ug was reverse transcribed with random hexamers. Via MiXCR, TCRdb re-called the immunoSEQ multiplex PCR reads, giving one row per CDR3 protein. The sample lists fewer than 300,000 distinct CDR3 sequences; approximately 81% were seen once. This CDR3 region has 17 residues. V was pared by 7 bases and J by 0 bases, with 19 bases between. CDR1 SQVTM and CDR2 ANQGSEA come from the germline V gene. This clonotype has just one count. Its specificity is unknown. Sample: CD8+ T cells from PBMCs. This sequence was found in a human donor with multiple sclerosis. This chain joins TRBV29-1 and TRBJ2-6; perhaps TRBD2 as D (6 bases). The CDR3 bases are TGCAGCGCACCCGGAGCGGGTGACAGCTCTGGGGCCAACGTCCTGACTTTC. Translated: CSAPGAGDSSGANVLTF.